This T cell receptor (beta chain) stems from a study of cytotoxic CD8 clonotypes in ibrutinib-treated CLL. The CDR3 spans 17 residues. In germline, CDR1 is MGHRA, CDR2 YSYEKL. The ends were cut back, 1 base at V and 5 bases at J, with 18 bases in the middle. Only a few counts were recorded for this clone. T cells were sequenced at a targeted depth of 1 in 200,000 to 1 in 1 million. TCRdb's table, derived via immunoSEQ multiplex PCR, lists solely in-frame clones and lacks some. The data contain around 310,000 clones, around four fifths of them seen just once; the ten biggest clones take up 6.5% to 8.5%.

This TCR came from a human donor with chronic lymphocytic leukemia. The chain recombines TRBV4-1 with TRBJ2-1; D tentatively fits TRBD1 or TRBD2 (5 bases each). The sample consisted of PBMCs, taken before ibrutinib treatment. CDR3 protein: CASSQGHGTPGDNEQFF. CDR3 in DNA: TGCGCCAGCAGCCAAGGCCACGGGACGCCCGGGGACAATGAGCAGTTCTTC.